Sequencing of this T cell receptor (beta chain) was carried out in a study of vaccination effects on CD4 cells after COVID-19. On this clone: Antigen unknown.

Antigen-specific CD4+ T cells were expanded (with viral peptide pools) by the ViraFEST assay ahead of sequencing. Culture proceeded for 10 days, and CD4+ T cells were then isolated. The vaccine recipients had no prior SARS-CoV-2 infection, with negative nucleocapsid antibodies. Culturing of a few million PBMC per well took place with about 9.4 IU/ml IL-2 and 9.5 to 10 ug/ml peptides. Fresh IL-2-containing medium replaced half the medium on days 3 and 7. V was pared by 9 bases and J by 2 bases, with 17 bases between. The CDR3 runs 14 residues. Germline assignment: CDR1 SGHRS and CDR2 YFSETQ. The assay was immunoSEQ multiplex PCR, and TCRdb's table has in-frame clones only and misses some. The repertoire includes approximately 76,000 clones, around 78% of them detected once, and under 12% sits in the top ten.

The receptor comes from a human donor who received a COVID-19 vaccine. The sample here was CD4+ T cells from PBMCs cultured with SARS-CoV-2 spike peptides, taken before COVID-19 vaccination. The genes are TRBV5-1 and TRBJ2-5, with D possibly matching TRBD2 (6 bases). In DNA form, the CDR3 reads TGCGCCACCTCGCGGGACCTGAATCAAGAGACCCAGTACTTC. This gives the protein CATSRDLNQETQYF. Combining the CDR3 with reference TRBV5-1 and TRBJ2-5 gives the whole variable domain KAGVTQTPRYLIKTRGQQVTLSCSPISGHRSVSWYQQTPGQGLQFLFEYFSETQRNKGNFPGRFSGRQFSNSRSEMNVSTLELGDSALYLCATSRDLNQETQYFGPGTRLLVL.